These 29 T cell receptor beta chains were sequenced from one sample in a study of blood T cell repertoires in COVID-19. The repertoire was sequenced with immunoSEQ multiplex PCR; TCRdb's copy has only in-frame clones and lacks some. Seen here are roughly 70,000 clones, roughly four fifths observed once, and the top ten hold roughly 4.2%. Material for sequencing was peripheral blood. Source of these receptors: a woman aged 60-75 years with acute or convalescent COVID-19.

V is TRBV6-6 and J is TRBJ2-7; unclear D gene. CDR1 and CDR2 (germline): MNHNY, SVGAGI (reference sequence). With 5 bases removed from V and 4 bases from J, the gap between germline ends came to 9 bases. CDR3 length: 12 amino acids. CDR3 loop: CASSDPRYEQYF. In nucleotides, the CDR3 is TGTGCCAGCAGTGACCCGCGGTACGAGCAGTACTTC.

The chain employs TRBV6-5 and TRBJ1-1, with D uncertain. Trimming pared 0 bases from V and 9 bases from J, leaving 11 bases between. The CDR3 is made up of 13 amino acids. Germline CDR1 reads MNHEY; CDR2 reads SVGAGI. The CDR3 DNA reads TGTGCCAGCAGTTACTCGAATCCGGTGAAAGCTTTCTTT. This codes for CASSYSNPVKAFF.

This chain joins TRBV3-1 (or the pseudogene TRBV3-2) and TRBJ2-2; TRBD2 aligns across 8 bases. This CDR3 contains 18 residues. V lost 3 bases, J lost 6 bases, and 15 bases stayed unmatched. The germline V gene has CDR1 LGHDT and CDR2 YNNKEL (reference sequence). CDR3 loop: CASSQSLAGTTRAGELFF. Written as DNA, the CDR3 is TGTGCCAGCAGCCAGTCCTTAGCGGGAACGACCCGCGCCGGGGAGCTGTTTTTT.

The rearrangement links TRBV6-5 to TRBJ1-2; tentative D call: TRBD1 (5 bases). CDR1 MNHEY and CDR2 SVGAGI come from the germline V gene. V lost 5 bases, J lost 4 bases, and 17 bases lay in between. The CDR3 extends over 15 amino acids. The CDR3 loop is CASSKPRGDLYGYTF. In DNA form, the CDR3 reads TGTGCCAGCAGTAAACCCCGGGGGGACCTCTATGGCTACACCTTC.

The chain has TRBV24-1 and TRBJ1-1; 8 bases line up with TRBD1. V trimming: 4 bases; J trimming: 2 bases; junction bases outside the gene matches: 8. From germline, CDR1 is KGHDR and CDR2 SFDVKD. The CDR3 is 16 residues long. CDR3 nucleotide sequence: TGTGCCACCAGTGACTCTCAACAGGGGGAAAACACTGAAGCTTTCTTT. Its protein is CATSDSQQGENTEAFF.

CDR3 nucleotides: TGTGCCAGCAGTGAAGTCGGCCTAGCGGGGACCTCCTACAATGAGCAGTTCTTC. Translated, it gives CASSEVGLAGTSYNEQFF. The chain joins TRBV2 to TRBJ2-1, with 9 bases lining up with TRBD2. The CDR3 loop spans 18 amino acids. Germline trimming cut 1 base from V and 0 bases from J; bases unmatched to any gene: 7. CDR1 and CDR2 from the germline V gene are SNHLY and FYNNEI.

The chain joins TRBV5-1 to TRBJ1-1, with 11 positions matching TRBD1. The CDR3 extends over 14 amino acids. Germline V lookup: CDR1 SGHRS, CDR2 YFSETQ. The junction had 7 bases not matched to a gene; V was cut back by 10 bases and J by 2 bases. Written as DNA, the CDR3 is TGCGCCGCGAGGACAGGGGGCCAAAACACTGAAGCTTTCTTT. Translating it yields CAARTGGQNTEAFF.

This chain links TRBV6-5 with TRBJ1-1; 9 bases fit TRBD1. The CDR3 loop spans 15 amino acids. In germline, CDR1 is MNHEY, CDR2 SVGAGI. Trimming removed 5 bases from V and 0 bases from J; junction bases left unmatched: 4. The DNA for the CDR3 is TGTGCCAGCAGTAAACAGGGGGCACTGAACACTGAAGCTTTCTTT. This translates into CASSKQGALNTEAFF.

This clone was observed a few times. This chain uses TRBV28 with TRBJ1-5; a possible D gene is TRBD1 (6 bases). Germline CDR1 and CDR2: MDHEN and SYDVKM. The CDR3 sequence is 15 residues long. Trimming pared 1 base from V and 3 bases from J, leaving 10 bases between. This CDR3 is CASSLSTGYNQPQHF. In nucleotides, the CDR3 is TGTGCCAGCAGTTTATCGACAGGCTACAATCAGCCCCAGCATTTT.

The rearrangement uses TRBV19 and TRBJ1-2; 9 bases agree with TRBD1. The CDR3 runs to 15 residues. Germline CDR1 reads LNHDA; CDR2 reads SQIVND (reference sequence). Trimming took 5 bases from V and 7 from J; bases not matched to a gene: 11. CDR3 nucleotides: TGTGCCAGTAGTTTCTGGGACAGGGTTTTCGGTGGCTACACCTTC. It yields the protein CASSFWDRVFGGYTF. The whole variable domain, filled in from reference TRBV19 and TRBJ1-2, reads DGGITQSPKYLFRKEGQNVTLSCEQNLNHDAMYWYRQDPGQGLRLIYYSQIVNDFQKGDIAEGYSVSREKKESFPLTVTSAQKNPTAFYLCASSFWDRVFGGYTFGSGTRLTVV.

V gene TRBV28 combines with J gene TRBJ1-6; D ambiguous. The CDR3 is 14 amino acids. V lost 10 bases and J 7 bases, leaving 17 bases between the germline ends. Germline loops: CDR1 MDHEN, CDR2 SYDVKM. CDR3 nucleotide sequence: TGTGCCACCACCCCCGCAGGCCTGAATTCACCCCTCCACTTT. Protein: CATTPAGLNSPLHF.

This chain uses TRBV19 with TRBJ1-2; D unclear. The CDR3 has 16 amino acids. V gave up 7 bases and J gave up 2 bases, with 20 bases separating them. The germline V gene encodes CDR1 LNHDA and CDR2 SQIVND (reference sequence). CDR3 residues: CASTLTFTEPNYGYTF. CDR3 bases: TGTGCCAGTACCTTAACTTTCACGGAGCCAAACTATGGCTACACCTTC.

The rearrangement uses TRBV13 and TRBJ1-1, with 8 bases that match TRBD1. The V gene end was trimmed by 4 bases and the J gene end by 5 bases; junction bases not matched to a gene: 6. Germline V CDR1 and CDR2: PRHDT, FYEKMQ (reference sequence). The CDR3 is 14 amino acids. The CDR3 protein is CASSWGQVGTEAFF. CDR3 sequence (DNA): TGTGCCAGCAGCTGGGGACAGGTAGGGACTGAAGCTTTCTTT. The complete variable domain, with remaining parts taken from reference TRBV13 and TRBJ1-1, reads AAGVIQSPRHLIKEKRETATLKCYPIPRHDTVYWYQQGPGQDPQFLISFYEKMQSDKGSIPDRFSAQQFSDYHSELNMSSLELGDSALYFCASSWGQVGTEAFFGQGTRLTVV.

CDR3 loop: CASSQSNPGIGGYTF. The CDR3 DNA follows: TGTGCCAGCAGCCAATCAAACCCAGGGATTGGTGGCTACACCTTC. The V gene is TRBV3-1 (or the pseudogene TRBV3-2), the J gene TRBJ1-2; the D gene is possibly TRBD1 (5 bases). Trimming stripped 2 bases from V and 7 bases from J, with 17 bases between. The CDR3 runs 15 residues. Germline loops: CDR1 LGHDT, CDR2 YNNKEL (reference sequence).

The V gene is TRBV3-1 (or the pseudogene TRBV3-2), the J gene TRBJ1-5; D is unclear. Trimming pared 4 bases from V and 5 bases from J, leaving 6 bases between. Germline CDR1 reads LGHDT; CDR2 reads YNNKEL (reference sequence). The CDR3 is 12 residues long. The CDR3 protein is CASSLPDQPQHF. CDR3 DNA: TGTGCCAGCAGCCTTCCAGATCAGCCCCAGCATTTT.

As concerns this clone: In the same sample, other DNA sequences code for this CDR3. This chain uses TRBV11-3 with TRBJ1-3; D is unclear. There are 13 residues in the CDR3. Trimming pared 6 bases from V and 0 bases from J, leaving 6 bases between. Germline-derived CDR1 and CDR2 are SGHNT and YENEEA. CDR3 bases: TGTGCCAGCAGTTCGGTCTCTGGAAACACCATATATTTT. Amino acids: CASSSVSGNTIYF.

In nucleotides, the CDR3 is TGTGCCAGCCATCTGACAGCGAACACTGAAGCTTTCTTT. Translated, it gives CASHLTANTEAFF. V and J are TRBV2 and TRBJ1-1; maybe TRBD1 (5 bases). Per the germline V gene, CDR1 is SNHLY and CDR2 is FYNNEI. The CDR3 sequence is 13 residues long. V lost 8 bases to trimming and J lost 1 base, with 11 bases between them.

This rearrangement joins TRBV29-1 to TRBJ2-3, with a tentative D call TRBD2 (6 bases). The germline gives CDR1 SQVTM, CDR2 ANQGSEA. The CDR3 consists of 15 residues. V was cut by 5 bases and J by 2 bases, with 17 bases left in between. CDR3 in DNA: TGCAGCGTTTCGGAGGGTAACACCTACACAGATACGCAGTATTTT. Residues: CSVSEGNTYTDTQYF.

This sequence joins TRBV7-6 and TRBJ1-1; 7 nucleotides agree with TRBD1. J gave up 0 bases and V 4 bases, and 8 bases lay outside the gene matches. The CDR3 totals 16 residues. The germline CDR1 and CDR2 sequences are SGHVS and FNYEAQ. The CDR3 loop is CASSSTMGQMNTEAFF. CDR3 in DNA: TGTGCCAGCAGCTCTACCATGGGACAGATGAACACTGAAGCTTTCTTT.

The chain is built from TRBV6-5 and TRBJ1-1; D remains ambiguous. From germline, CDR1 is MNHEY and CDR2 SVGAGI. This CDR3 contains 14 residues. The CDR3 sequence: CASPTAGKVTEAFF. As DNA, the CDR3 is TGTGCGAGCCCCACGGCAGGTAAGGTGACTGAAGCTTTCTTT.

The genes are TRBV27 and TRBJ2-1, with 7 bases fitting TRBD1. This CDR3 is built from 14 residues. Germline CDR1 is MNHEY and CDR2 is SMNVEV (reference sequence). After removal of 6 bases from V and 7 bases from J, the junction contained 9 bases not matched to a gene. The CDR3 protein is CASRPTGAGNEQFF. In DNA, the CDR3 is TGTGCCAGCAGACCTACAGGGGCCGGTAATGAGCAGTTCTTC.

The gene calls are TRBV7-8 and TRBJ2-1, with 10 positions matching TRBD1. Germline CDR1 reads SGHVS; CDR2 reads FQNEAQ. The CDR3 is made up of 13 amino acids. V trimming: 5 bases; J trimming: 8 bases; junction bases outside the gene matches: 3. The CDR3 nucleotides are TGTGCCAGCAGCCGGGACAGGGGCCATGAGCAGTTCTTC. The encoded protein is CASSRDRGHEQFF.

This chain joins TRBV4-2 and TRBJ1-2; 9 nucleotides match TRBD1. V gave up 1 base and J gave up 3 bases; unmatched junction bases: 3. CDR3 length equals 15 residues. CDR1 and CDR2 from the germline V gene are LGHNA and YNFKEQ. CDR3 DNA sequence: TGTGCCAGCAGCCAAGCGGACAGGGGAGACTATGGCTACACCTTC. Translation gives CASSQADRGDYGYTF.

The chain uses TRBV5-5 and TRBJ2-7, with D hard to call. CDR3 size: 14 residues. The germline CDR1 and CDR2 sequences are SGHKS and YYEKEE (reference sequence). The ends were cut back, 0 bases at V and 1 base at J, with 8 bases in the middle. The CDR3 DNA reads TGTGCCAGCAGCTTGGCCACAGCATCCTACGAGCAGTACTTC. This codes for CASSLATASYEQYF.

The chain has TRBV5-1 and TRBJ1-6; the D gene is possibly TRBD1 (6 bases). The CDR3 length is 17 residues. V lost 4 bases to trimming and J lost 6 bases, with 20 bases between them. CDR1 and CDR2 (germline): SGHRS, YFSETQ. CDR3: CASSAERTALSNSPLHF. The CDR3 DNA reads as TGCGCCAGCAGCGCGGAAAGGACAGCTCTGAGTAATTCACCCCTCCACTTT.

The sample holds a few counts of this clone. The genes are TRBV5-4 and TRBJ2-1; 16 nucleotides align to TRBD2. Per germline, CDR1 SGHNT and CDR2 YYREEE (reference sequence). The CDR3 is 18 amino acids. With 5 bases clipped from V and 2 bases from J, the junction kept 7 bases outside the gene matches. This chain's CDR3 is CASSSGLAGGNPYNEQFF. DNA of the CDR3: TGTGCCAGCAGTTCGGGACTAGCGGGGGGGAACCCCTACAATGAGCAGTTCTTC.

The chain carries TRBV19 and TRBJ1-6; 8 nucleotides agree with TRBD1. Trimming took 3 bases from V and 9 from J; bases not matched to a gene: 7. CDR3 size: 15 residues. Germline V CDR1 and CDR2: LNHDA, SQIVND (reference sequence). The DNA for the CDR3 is TGTGCCAGTAGTATTCGCCGGGACAGGAGTTCACCCCTCCACTTT. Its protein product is CASSIRRDRSSPLHF.

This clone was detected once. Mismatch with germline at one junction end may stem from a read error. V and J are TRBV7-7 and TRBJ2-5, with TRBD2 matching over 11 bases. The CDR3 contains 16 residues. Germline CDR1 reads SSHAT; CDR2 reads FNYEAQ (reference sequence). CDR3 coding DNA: TGTGCTAGCAGCCCTAAATCTAGCGGGGGGCCCGAGACCCAGTACTTC. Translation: CASSPKSSGGPETQYF. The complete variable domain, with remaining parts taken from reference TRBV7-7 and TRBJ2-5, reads GAGVSQSPRYKVTKRGQDVTLRCDPISSHATLYWYQQALGQGPEFLTYFNYEAQPDKSGLPSDRFSAERPEGSISTLTIQRTEQRDSAMYRCASSPKSSGGPETQYFGPGTRLLVL.

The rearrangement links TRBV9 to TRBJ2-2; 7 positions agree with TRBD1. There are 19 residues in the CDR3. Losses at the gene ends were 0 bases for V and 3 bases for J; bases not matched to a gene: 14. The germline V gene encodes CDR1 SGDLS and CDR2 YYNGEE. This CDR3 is CASSVGPSPRQGHTGELFF. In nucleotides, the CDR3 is TGTGCCAGCAGCGTAGGGCCCTCGCCCCGACAGGGCCACACCGGGGAGCTGTTTTTT.